The source of this TCR beta chain is a study of T cell responses to AZD1222 COVID-19 vaccine. Some clones are missing from TCRdb's copy, which holds only in-frame ones; the method was immunoSEQ multiplex PCR. The sample carries about 97,000 clones, roughly nine tenths recorded once. Germline V gene sequence: CDR1 SGHNT, CDR2 YYREEE (reference sequence). V lost 3 bases to trimming and J lost 0 bases; unmatched junction nucleotides: 7. The CDR3 is 17 amino acids. The chain carries TRBV5-4 and TRBJ2-3, with TRBD2 matching over 10 bases. This specimen was peripheral blood, taken on day 0 of AZD1222 vaccination. This receptor was obtained from an adult in good health. CDR3 in DNA: TGTGCCAGCAGCTCGGAGGCTAGCGGGGGCAGCACAGATACGCAGTATTTT. Protein sequence: CASSSEASGGSTDTQYF.